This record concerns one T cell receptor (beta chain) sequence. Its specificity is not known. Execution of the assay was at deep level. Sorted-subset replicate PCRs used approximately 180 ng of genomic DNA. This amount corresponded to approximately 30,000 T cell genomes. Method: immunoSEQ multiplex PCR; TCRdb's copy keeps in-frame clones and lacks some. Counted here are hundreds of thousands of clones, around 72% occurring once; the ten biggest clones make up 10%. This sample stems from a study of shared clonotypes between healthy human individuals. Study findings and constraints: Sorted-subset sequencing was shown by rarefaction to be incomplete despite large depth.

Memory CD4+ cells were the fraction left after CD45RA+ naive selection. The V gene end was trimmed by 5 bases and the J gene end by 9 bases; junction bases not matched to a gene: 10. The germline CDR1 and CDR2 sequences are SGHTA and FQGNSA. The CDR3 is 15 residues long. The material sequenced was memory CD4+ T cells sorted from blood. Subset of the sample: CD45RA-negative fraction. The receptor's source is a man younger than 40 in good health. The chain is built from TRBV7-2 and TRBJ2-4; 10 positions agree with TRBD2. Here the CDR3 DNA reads TGTGCCAGCAGCCCGGGACTAGCGCTCGGGGGCATTCAGTACTTC. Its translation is CASSPGLALGGIQYF.